What follows are 24 T cell receptor beta chains derived from one specimen sequenced in a study of post-analysis software for immune sequencing data. For these receptors, no antigen is known. Study-wide findings and caveats: Patients used several TRBV segments, including TRBV5-6, TRBV5-1 and TRBV20-1, more often than controls.

The TCR beta cDNA libraries carried unique molecular identifiers. One entry per CDR3 protein, called by TCRdb with MiXCR from the PCR reads. In the table there are about 500,000 distinct CDR3 sequences, roughly 45% of which are singletons. Material: blood. Receptors were obtained from a girl between 5 and 17 years old with multiple sclerosis.

J is TRBJ1-1 and V is TRBV12-3 or TRBV12-4; D may be TRBD1 (5 bases). V lost 1 base and J 8 bases, leaving 11 bases between the germline ends. This CDR3 is 13 amino acids long. The CDR3 sequence: CASSLGQGGEAFF. The CDR3 region has the DNA TGTGCCAGCAGTTTAGGGCAGGGAGGCGAAGCTTTCTTT.

This clonotype was seen only a few times. The rearrangement uses TRBV5-1 and TRBJ2-7; possibly TRBD1 for D (6 bases). This CDR3 has 15 amino acids. The V and J ends lost 0 bases and 2 bases respectively, with 12 bases between them. Germline values: CDR1 SGHRS, CDR2 YFSETQ. The CDR3 loop reads CASSLVTGKPYEQYF. CDR3 DNA: TGCGCCAGCAGCTTGGTAACAGGGAAGCCCTACGAGCAGTACTTC.

The gene calls are TRBV9 and TRBJ2-1; D call uncertain. V was pared by 4 bases and J by 0 bases, with 11 bases between. CDR1 and CDR2 (germline): SGDLS, YYNGEE. This CDR3 spans 15 amino acids. The CDR3 here is CASSRRPDSYNEQFF. The CDR3 nucleotides read TGTGCCAGCAGCCGCAGGCCCGACTCCTACAATGAGCAGTTCTTC.

This rearrangement joins TRBV6-4 to TRBJ2-1, with D maybe TRBD2 (5 bases). In germline, CDR1 is MRHNA, CDR2 SNTAGT. V was shortened by 2 bases and J by 4 bases, with 12 bases between the two germline ends. The CDR3 has 15 amino acids. DNA of the CDR3: TGTGCCAGCAGTGACGACCGAACGGGGTACAATGAGCAGTTCTTC. This encodes CASSDDRTGYNEQFF.

The V gene is TRBV15, the J gene TRBJ2-7, with 9 nucleotides matching TRBD1. The CDR3 is 14 amino acids. Germline V lookup: CDR1 LNHNV, CDR2 YYDKDF (reference sequence). V lost 8 bases and J lost 0; bases outside the gene matches: 5. The CDR3 loop reads CATRDRASSYEQYF. DNA for the CDR3: TGTGCCACCCGGGACAGGGCAAGCTCCTACGAGCAGTACTTC.

The genes are TRBV7-2 and TRBJ2-1; D remains ambiguous. V lost 5 bases and J 5 bases, leaving 7 bases between the germline ends. The germline CDR1 and CDR2 sequences are SGHTA and FQGNSA. The CDR3 runs 12 residues. As DNA, the CDR3 is TGTGCCAGCAGCCCGCCGGACAATGAGCAGTTCTTC. This translates into CASSPPDNEQFF.

This clonotype was seen only a few times. The chain has TRBV29-1 and TRBJ2-1; D might be TRBD1 (5 bases). Trimming took 3 bases from V and 2 from J, leaving 11 bases between them. CDR1 and CDR2 from the germline V gene are SQVTM and ANQGSEA. CDR3 length equals 14 residues. CDR3 nucleotide sequence: TGCAGCGTTGACTCTCAGGGAACCTACAATGAGCAGTTCTTC. This gives the protein CSVDSQGTYNEQFF.

The chain is built from TRBV5-6 and TRBJ1-1, with D unresolved. CDR1 SGHDT and CDR2 YYEEEE come from the germline V gene. Trimming stripped 7 bases from V and 3 bases from J, with 13 bases between. The CDR3 spans 13 residues. The DNA for the CDR3 is TGTGCCAGCGATTCCAGGTTAGACACTGAAGCTTTCTTT. Protein: CASDSRLDTEAFF.

The genes are TRBV28 and TRBJ1-2; possibly TRBD1 for D (5 bases). Trimming cost V 6 bases and J 3 bases, with 14 bases left between them. The CDR3 loop spans 14 amino acids. Germline loops: CDR1 MDHEN, CDR2 SYDVKM. CDR3 sequence (DNA): TGTGCCAGCAGCACCCCGGGACTTCACTATGGCTACACCTTC. Translating gives CASSTPGLHYGYTF.

The chain couples TRBV7-3 to TRBJ2-7; D not certain. CDR3 length equals 9 residues. CDR1 is SGHTA, CDR2 FQGTGA, per germline. V lost 8 bases and J 12 bases, leaving 11 bases between the germline ends. The CDR3 spells CASWSGTYF. CDR3 bases: TGTGCCAGCTGGTCCGGAACGTACTTC. Drawing the rest from reference TRBV7-3 and TRBJ2-7, the complete variable domain is GAGVSQTPSNKVTEKGKYVELRCDPISGHTALYWYRQSLGQGPEFLIYFQGTGAADDSGLPNDRFFAVRPEGSVSTLKIQRTERGDSAVYLCASWSGTYFGPGTRLTVT.

Comments on this clonotype: One end of the junction is discordant with germline, which a read error may explain. This rearrangement joins TRBV28 to TRBJ2-7; a possible D gene is TRBD2 (5 bases). CDR3 size: 15 residues. Germline V lookup: CDR1 MDHEN, CDR2 SYDVKM. CDR3 residues: CASGLIRDYQHGQYF. Here the CDR3 DNA reads TGTGCCAGCGGTTTGATCCGTGACTACCAACACGGGCAGTACTTC.

As to this clonotype: A much more abundant neighbour one base away suggests this may be a read error. The chain employs TRBV12-3 or TRBV12-4 and TRBJ2-1; TRBD1 is a possible D gene (6 bases). Trimming cost V 2 bases and J 13 bases, with 15 bases left between them. CDR3 length equals 13 residues. In DNA form, the CDR3 reads TGTGCCAGCAGTTTAAACAGGGAAGAGACCCAGTTCTTC. Translating it yields CASSLNREETQFF.

This clonotype was found a few times. The chain employs TRBV9 and TRBJ2-1, with D unresolved. The CDR3 runs 15 residues. CDR1 is SGDLS, CDR2 YYNGEE, per germline. Trimming removed 0 bases from V and 3 bases from J, with 10 bases in between. CDR3 amino acids: CASSVEVGLYNEQFF. CDR3 sequence (DNA): TGTGCCAGCAGCGTAGAGGTCGGGCTCTACAATGAGCAGTTCTTC.

The CDR3 protein is CSVSTDRLEAFF. The CDR3 region has the DNA TGCAGCGTATCCACTGACAGACTTGAAGCTTTCTTT. The chain couples TRBV29-1 to TRBJ1-1, with D possibly being TRBD1 (5 bases). V lost 6 bases and J lost 7, with 15 bases in between. CDR3 length equals 12 residues. Germline assignment: CDR1 SQVTM and CDR2 ANQGSEA.

This clonotype was seen more than once but under ten times. The rearrangement links TRBV6-5 to TRBJ2-1; 8 nucleotides agree with TRBD1. The CDR3 loop spans 15 amino acids. Germline CDR1 reads MNHEY; CDR2 reads SVGAGI. With V trimmed by 6 bases and J by 4 bases, 8 bases remained unmatched. Here the CDR3 reads CASRKTGDGYNEQFF. CDR3 nucleotide sequence: TGTGCCAGCAGGAAGACAGGGGACGGGTACAATGAGCAGTTCTTC.

This clonotype was found a few times. This chain connects TRBV20-1 to TRBJ2-5, with D possibly TRBD2 on 6 matching bases. The J call could be wrong; TRBJ2-7 is a better fit for the DNA end. The CDR3 extends over 12 amino acids. Germline V gene lookup returns CDR1 DFQATT and CDR2 SNEGSKA (reference sequence). The CDR3 spells CSSGPLSYEQYF. The CDR3 region has the DNA TGCAGTAGCGGGCCACTCTCCTACGAGCAGTACTTC.

This chain uses TRBV29-1 with TRBJ2-1; TRBD2 agrees at 9 bases. V lost 7 bases and J lost 2; bases outside the gene matches: 6. Germline lookup yields CDR1 SQVTM and CDR2 ANQGSEA. This CDR3 comprises 14 residues. This CDR3 reads CSGGLAGPYNEQFF. The CDR3 bases are TGCAGCGGAGGGCTAGCGGGACCCTACAATGAGCAGTTCTTC.

J is TRBJ2-1 and V is TRBV12-3 or TRBV12-4; the D gene is possibly TRBD2 (6 bases). V lost 5 bases and J 2 bases, leaving 19 bases between the germline ends. This CDR3 has 17 residues. The CDR3 loop is CASSPPRGRATYNEQFF. CDR3 nucleotides: TGTGCCAGCAGTCCTCCCCGGGGGAGAGCAACCTACAATGAGCAGTTCTTC.

The table lists this clonotype with many counts. The CDR3, as DNA: TGTGCCAGCAGCTTCGGCCAAGAGACCCAGTACTTC. It yields the protein CASSFGQETQYF. This chain connects TRBV7-9 to TRBJ2-5; D ambiguous. The CDR3 is 12 residues long. V was cut by 3 bases and J by 1 base, with 3 bases left in between. Per the germline V gene, CDR1 is SEHNR and CDR2 is FQNEAQ (reference sequence).

This clonotype was seen a handful of times. This rearrangement joins TRBV7-2 to TRBJ2-7; D unclear. The CDR3 totals 15 residues. Germline V CDR1 and CDR2: SGHTA, FQGNSA. V shed 0 bases and J shed 3 bases, with 12 bases lying between them. The chain's CDR3 is CASSLALGKNYEQYF. The CDR3 region has the DNA TGTGCCAGCAGCTTAGCGCTCGGCAAAAACTACGAGCAGTACTTC.

The J gene is TRBJ2-7, the V gene TRBV20-1, with 7 bases that match TRBD1. The CDR3 is 14 residues long. V shed 4 bases and J 5 bases; nucleotides not matched to a gene: 11. CDR1 and CDR2 from the germline V gene are DFQATT and SNEGSKA (reference sequence). The CDR3 reads CSATPDRTMHEQYF. The CDR3 coding sequence is TGCAGTGCTACACCGGACAGGACCATGCACGAGCAGTACTTC.

This clonotype showed up just a few times. The genes are TRBV10-2 and TRBJ2-7, with 7 nucleotides matching TRBD1. V dropped 7 bases and J dropped 1; count of bases not matched to a gene: 7. This CDR3 has 14 residues. Germline V gene lookup returns CDR1 WSHSY and CDR2 SAAADI. In DNA form, the CDR3 reads TGCGCCAGCATCGGACAGGAGGCTTCCTACGAGCAGTACTTC. This gives the protein CASIGQEASYEQYF.

This chain joins TRBV27 and TRBJ2-3, with D hard to call. The V end lost 5 bases, the J end lost 2 bases, and 11 bases lay between the germline ends. In germline, CDR1 is MNHEY, CDR2 SMNVEV (reference sequence). This CDR3 contains 14 residues. In nucleotides, the CDR3 is TGTGCCAGCAGTCCGGACGGGTCCACAGATACGCAGTATTTT. Protein sequence: CASSPDGSTDTQYF.

This clonotype turned up a few times. The genes are TRBV20-1 and TRBJ1-4, with TRBD1 as a possible D gene (5 bases). CDR3 length equals 13 residues. CDR1 and CDR2 from the germline V gene are DFQATT and SNEGSKA (reference sequence). V was trimmed by 3 bases and J by 4 bases, leaving 9 bases between them. The CDR3 DNA reads TGCAGTGCTAGGGGGACGGATAATGAAAAACTGTTTTTT. Translation gives CSARGTDNEKLFF.